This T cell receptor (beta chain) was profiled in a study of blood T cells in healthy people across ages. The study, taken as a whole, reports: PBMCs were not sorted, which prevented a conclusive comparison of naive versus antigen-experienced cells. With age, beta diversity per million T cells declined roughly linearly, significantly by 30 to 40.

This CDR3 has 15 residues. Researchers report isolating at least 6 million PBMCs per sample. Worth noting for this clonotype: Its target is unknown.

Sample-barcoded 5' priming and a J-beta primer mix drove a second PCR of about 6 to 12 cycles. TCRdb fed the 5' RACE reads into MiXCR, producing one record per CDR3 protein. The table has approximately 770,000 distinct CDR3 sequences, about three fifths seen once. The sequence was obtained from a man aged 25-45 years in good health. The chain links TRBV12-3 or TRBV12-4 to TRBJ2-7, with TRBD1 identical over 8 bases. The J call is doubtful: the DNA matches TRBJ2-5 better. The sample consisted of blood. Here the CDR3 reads CASRPGTGPRGTQYF. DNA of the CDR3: TGTGCCAGCAGGCCCGGGACAGGCCCCCGTGGGACCCAGTACTTC.